This is a list of T cell receptor beta chains from one sample in a study of T cells in localized non-small cell lung cancer. The table came from immunoSEQ multiplex PCR; TCRdb's copy has only in-frame clones and leaves some out. Of 1,200 or so clones listed, approximately 40% are singletons. Sample: normal lung tissue next to the tumor, taken before any cancer treatment. All receptors derive from a woman aged 40-69 years with stage I lung adenocarcinoma. The CDR3 runs from the conserved cysteine through the conserved F or W. Each record gives: V gene, J gene, D gene, clone size, CDR3 protein, CDR3 DNA. D genes are given only for firm matches. The size entry is marked missing in some rows and otherwise reads once, few, many or a size class.

V: TRBV19; J: TRBJ2-1; D: TRBD2; size: .; CDR3: CASQLQRDSSYNEQFF; DNA: TGTGCCAGTCAACTCCAGCGGGATAGCTCCTACAATGAGCAGTTCTTC
V: TRBV6-8; J: TRBJ1-6; D: .; size: few; CDR3: CASSGQRTENSPLHF; DNA: TGTGCCAGCAGTGGGCAAAGGACGGAGAATTCACCCCTCCACTTT
V: TRBV28; J: TRBJ2-7; D: TRBD1; size: .; CDR3: CASRPGGPYEQYF; DNA: TGTGCCAGCAGGCCAGGGGGCCCCTACGAGCAGTACTTC
V: TRBV4-1; J: TRBJ1-4; D: TRBD1; size: few; CDR3: CASSQDRGTGEKLFF; DNA: TGCGCCAGCAGCCAAGATAGGGGGACAGGTGAAAAACTGTTTTTT
V: TRBV25-1; J: TRBJ1-3; D: .; size: .; CDR3: CASSEFSGQGPSGNTIYF; DNA: TGTGCTAGCAGTGAATTTTCGGGTCAGGGACCCTCTGGAAACACCATATATTTT
V: TRBV11-3; J: TRBJ2-7; D: .; size: .; CDR3: CASSLGQEVASYEQYF; DNA: TGTGCCAGCAGCTTAGGACAGGAGGTAGCAAGCTACGAGCAGTACTTC
V: TRBV13; J: TRBJ1-1; D: .; size: large; CDR3: CASSLGGEDTEAFF; DNA: TGTGCCAGCAGCTTAGGGGGAGAGGACACTGAAGCTTTCTTT
V: TRBV28; J: TRBJ2-1; D: TRBD2; size: .; CDR3: CASSVPAGVVEGQFF; DNA: TGTGCCAGCAGTGTCCCGGCGGGAGTGGTAGAGGGGCAGTTCTTC
V: TRBV29-1; J: TRBJ2-1; D: TRBD2; size: .; CDR3: CSVALAGAYNEQFF; DNA: TGCAGCGTTGCACTAGCGGGAGCCTACAATGAGCAGTTCTTC
V: TRBV19; J: TRBJ1-2; D: TRBD1; size: once; CDR3: CASSDRGRGYTF; DNA: TGTGCCAGTTCGGACAGGGGGCGAGGCTACACCTTC
V: TRBV10-2; J: TRBJ2-5; D: TRBD2; size: few; CDR3: CASSSTSGSETQYF; DNA: TGCGCCAGCAGTTCGACTAGCGGGAGTGAGACCCAGTACTTC
V: TRBV18; J: TRBJ2-7; D: .; size: .; CDR3: CASSPPGGGGYYEQYF; DNA: TGTGCCAGCTCACCACCCGGTGGAGGGGGCTACTACGAGCAGTACTTC
V: TRBV9; J: TRBJ2-7; D: .; size: .; CDR3: CASSAHGGGLWNEQYF; DNA: TGTGCCAGCAGCGCCCATGGTGGTGGGTTGTGGAACGAGCAGTACTTC
V: TRBV6-8; J: TRBJ2-1; D: .; size: few; CDR3: CASSSGGGPYNEQFF; DNA: TGTGCCAGCAGTTCTGGCGGAGGCCCTTACAATGAGCAGTTCTTC
V: TRBV2; J: TRBJ1-4; D: .; size: few; CDR3: CASREQGYEKLFF; DNA: TGTGCCAGCCGTGAACAGGGCTACGAAAAACTGTTTTTT
V: TRBV6-8; J: TRBJ1-1; D: TRBD1; size: few; CDR3: CASSEDRLVLVF; DNA: TGTGCCAGCAGTGAGGACAGGCTGGTCTTAGTCTTT
V: TRBV12-2; J: TRBJ2-5; D: .; size: .; CDR3: CASRLHSMGETQYF; DNA: TGTGCAAGTCGCTTACACTCGATGGGAGAGACCCAGTACTTC
V: TRBV11-3; J: TRBJ2-3; D: TRBD2; size: .; CDR3: CASSLILAGGDTQYF; DNA: TGTGCCAGCAGCTTAATCCTAGCGGGAGGCGATACGCAGTATTTT
V: TRBV28; J: TRBJ2-7; D: TRBD1; size: .; CDR3: CASSTGDSSYEQYF; DNA: TGTGCCAGCAGTACAGGGGATAGCTCCTACGAGCAGTACTTC
V: TRBV14; J: TRBJ2-3; D: TRBD2; size: .; CDR3: CASSQGTSGGADTQYF; DNA: TGTGCCAGCAGCCAAGGGACTAGCGGGGGGGCGGATACGCAGTATTTT
V: TRBV30; J: TRBJ1-5; D: TRBD1; size: .; CDR3: CAWRTGGQPQHF; DNA: TGTGCCTGGAGAACAGGGGGTCAGCCCCAGCATTTT
V: TRBV14; J: TRBJ2-7; D: TRBD2; size: .; CDR3: CASSQVAGISYEQYF; DNA: TGTGCCAGCAGCCAGGTAGCGGGGATCTCCTACGAGCAGTACTTC
V: TRBV11-3; J: TRBJ1-3; D: .; size: medium-sized; CDR3: CASTIGQLSGNTIYF; DNA: TGTGCCAGCACCATAGGGCAGCTCTCTGGAAACACCATATATTTT
V: TRBV28; J: TRBJ2-7; D: .; size: .; CDR3: CASSQTPSYEQYF; DNA: TGTGCCAGCAGTCAGACTCCGTCCTACGAGCAGTACTTC
V: TRBV19; J: TRBJ2-5; D: .; size: .; CDR3: CASSYGVRRGETQYF; DNA: TGTGCCAGTAGTTACGGGGTTCGTCGGGGAGAGACCCAGTACTTC
V: TRBV1; J: TRBJ1-1; D: .; size: .; CDR3: CASSLDPPGTATEAFF; DNA: TGCGCCAGCAGCCTAGATCCCCCAGGAACGGCGACTGAAGCTTTCTTT
V: TRBV6-8; J: TRBJ1-1; D: .; size: .; CDR3: CASSYQGTNTEAFF; DNA: TGTGCCAGCAGTTACCAGGGGACGAACACTGAAGCTTTCTTT
V: TRBV14; J: TRBJ1-2; D: .; size: .; CDR3: CASSGPGQNYGYTF; DNA: TGTGCCAGCAGCGGGCCGGGGCAGAACTATGGCTACACCTTC
V: TRBV9; J: TRBJ2-7; D: .; size: few; CDR3: CASSGQEGTYEQYF; DNA: TGTGCCAGCAGTGGTCAGGAGGGTACCTACGAGCAGTACTTC
V: TRBV28; J: TRBJ2-7; D: .; size: .; CDR3: CASSSPTGTYEQYF; DNA: TGTGCCAGCAGTTCGCCGACGGGGACCTACGAGCAGTACTTC
V: TRBV19; J: TRBJ2-3; D: TRBD1; size: .; CDR3: CASSTDDRGAGTDTQYF; DNA: TGTGCCAGTAGTACAGATGACAGGGGCGCGGGGACAGATACGCAGTATTTT
V: TRBV14; J: TRBJ1-1; D: .; size: .; CDR3: CASSPTVNTEAFF; DNA: TGTGCCAGCAGCCCGACAGTGAACACTGAAGCTTTCTTT
V: TRBV11-3; J: TRBJ2-3; D: TRBD2; size: medium-sized; CDR3: CASSQVAGESTDTQYF; DNA: TGTGCCAGCAGCCAAGTGGCGGGAGAGAGCACAGATACGCAGTATTTT
V: TRBV19; J: TRBJ1-1; D: TRBD1; size: .; CDR3: CASSRGQGAYTEAFF; DNA: TGTGCCAGTAGTCGTGGACAGGGGGCCTACACTGAAGCTTTCTTT
V: TRBV6-1; J: TRBJ1-1; D: TRBD1; size: few; CDR3: CASSEAGTGSTEAFF; DNA: TGTGCCAGCAGTGAAGCAGGGACAGGTAGCACTGAAGCTTTCTTT
V: TRBV18; J: TRBJ1-3; D: .; size: .; CDR3: CASSPPAMTSGNTIYF; DNA: TGTGCCAGCTCACCCCCAGCCATGACCTCTGGAAACACCATATATTTT
V: TRBV6-8; J: TRBJ1-2; D: .; size: few; CDR3: CASSWKGRLGGGGYTF; DNA: TGTGCCAGCAGTTGGAAAGGCCGCCTTGGTGGTGGTGGCTACACCTTC
V: TRBV25-1; J: TRBJ1-1; D: .; size: .; CDR3: CASSSYGALENTEAFF; DNA: TGTGCCAGCAGTTCTTACGGGGCTCTCGAGAACACTGAAGCTTTCTTT
V: TRBV6-8; J: TRBJ2-7; D: TRBD1; size: .; CDR3: CASSDREADPYEQYF; DNA: TGTGCCAGCAGTGACAGGGAAGCGGACCCCTACGAGCAGTACTTC
V: TRBV4-1; J: TRBJ2-1; D: .; size: .; CDR3: CASSQDLDTDYNEQFF; DNA: TGCGCCAGCAGCCAAGATTTGGACACGGATTACAATGAGCAGTTCTTC
V: TRBV30; J: TRBJ1-2; D: .; size: few; CDR3: CAWKTVGNYGYTF; DNA: TGTGCCTGGAAAACGGTGGGGAACTATGGCTACACCTTC
V: TRBV11-3; J: TRBJ2-5; D: .; size: few; CDR3: CASSFVADNQETQYF; DNA: TGTGCCAGCAGCTTTGTAGCTGATAACCAAGAGACCCAGTACTTC
V: TRBV9; J: TRBJ2-2; D: .; size: few; CDR3: CASSVAPNTGELFF; DNA: TGTGCCAGCAGCGTAGCGCCGAACACCGGGGAGCTGTTTTTT
V: TRBV6-8; J: TRBJ2-3; D: .; size: few; CDR3: CASTTEGFPDTQYF; DNA: TGTGCCAGCACCACCGAGGGGTTCCCAGATACGCAGTATTTT
V: TRBV19; J: TRBJ1-3; D: TRBD1; size: large; CDR3: CAATGGHNSGNTIYF; DNA: TGTGCCGCGACAGGGGGTCATAACTCTGGAAACACCATATATTTT
V: TRBV7-6; J: TRBJ2-7; D: .; size: .; CDR3: CASSLRIAEGYKQYF; DNA: TGTGCCAGCAGCTTAAGGATAGCCGAGGGATACAAGCAGTACTTC
V: TRBV29-1; J: TRBJ1-3; D: .; size: few; CDR3: CSAGQSSGNTIYF; DNA: TGCAGCGCCGGACAGAGCTCTGGAAACACCATATATTTT